The 4 T cell receptor beta chains in this list originate from one sample, sequenced in a study of T cell responses to AZD1222 COVID-19 vaccine. Profiled with immunoSEQ multiplex PCR; TCRdb holds only in-frame clones, not every one. The table records 160,000 or so clones, about 91% of them present only once. This sample comprised peripheral blood, obtained on day 0 of MenACWY control vaccination. The receptors were sampled from an adult in good health.

The V gene is TRBV30, the J gene TRBJ2-3; either TRBD1 or TRBD2 may supply D (5 bases each). The CDR3 runs 12 residues. Germline V gene data show CDR1 as GTSNPN and CDR2 as SVGIG (reference sequence). Trimming shortened V by 5 bases and J by 5 bases, and 11 bases separated the two germline ends. CDR3 loop: CAWWGIGDTQYF. The CDR3 bases are TGTGCCTGGTGGGGGATTGGAGATACGCAGTATTTT.

The chain has TRBV10-3 and TRBJ1-5; TRBD1 agrees at 10 bases. Germline lookup yields CDR1 ENHRY and CDR2 SYGVKD. V dropped 4 bases and J dropped 2; count of bases not matched to a gene: 2. This CDR3 contains 15 residues. CDR3 bases: TGTGCCATCAGTGCGGACAGGGGGGGCAATCAGCCCCAGCATTTT. It encodes CAISADRGGNQPQHF.

DNA of the CDR3: TGTGCCAGCAGCCAAGGGGGCCATAATTCACCCCTCCACTTT. Amino acids: CASSQGGHNSPLHF. The chain uses TRBV3-1 (or the pseudogene TRBV3-2) and TRBJ1-6; possibly TRBD1 for D (5 bases). CDR3 length: 14 residues. V was pared by 1 base and J by 5 bases, with 6 bases between. Germline V lookup: CDR1 LGHDT, CDR2 YNNKEL (reference sequence).

The CDR3 reads CASSRMTGGKYNEQFF. The DNA for the CDR3 is TGTGCCAGCAGCCGGATGACGGGAGGGAAATACAATGAGCAGTTCTTC. V is TRBV7-2 and J is TRBJ2-1; 8 bases fit TRBD2. Trimming cost V 5 bases and J 4 bases; bases outside gene matches: 10. This CDR3 has 16 amino acids. Per germline, CDR1 SGHTA and CDR2 FQGNSA.